This TCR beta chain is drawn from a study of cytomegalovirus exposure and HLA in healthy donors. Some clones are missing from TCRdb's copy, which holds only in-frame ones; the method was immunoSEQ multiplex PCR. The table shows 200,000 to 250,000 clones, with approximately 87% occurring only once. V lost 0 bases and J 7 bases, leaving 12 bases between the germline ends. This CDR3 has 14 residues. CDR1 is MNHEY and CDR2 is SVGAGI in the germline V gene. Sequencing input: PBMCs. The receptor's source is a woman between 18 and 30 years old in good health and CMV-seronegative. The chain joins TRBV6-5 to TRBJ1-2; weak D call: TRBD1 (6 bases). The CDR3 DNA is TGTGCCAGCAGTTACTCGAAGGGGGGTTCTGGCTACACCTTC. As protein: CASSYSKGGSGYTF.